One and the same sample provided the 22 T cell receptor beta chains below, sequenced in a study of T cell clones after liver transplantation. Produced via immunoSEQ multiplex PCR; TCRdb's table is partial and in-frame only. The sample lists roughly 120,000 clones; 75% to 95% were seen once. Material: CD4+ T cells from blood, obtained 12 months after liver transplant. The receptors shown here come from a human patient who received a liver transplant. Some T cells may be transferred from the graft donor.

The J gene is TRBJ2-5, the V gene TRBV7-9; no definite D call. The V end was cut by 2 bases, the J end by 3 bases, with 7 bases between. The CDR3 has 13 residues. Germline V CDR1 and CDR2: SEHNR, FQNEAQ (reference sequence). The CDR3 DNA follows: TGTGCCAGCAGCTTAAAAGGGAAAGAGACCCAGTACTTC. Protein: CASSLKGKETQYF.

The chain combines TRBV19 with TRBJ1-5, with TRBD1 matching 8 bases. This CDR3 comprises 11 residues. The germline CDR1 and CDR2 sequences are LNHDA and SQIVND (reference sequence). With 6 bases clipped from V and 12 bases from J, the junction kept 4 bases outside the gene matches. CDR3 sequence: CASSVRGLQHF. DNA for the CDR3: TGTGCCAGTAGCGTCAGGGGGCTCCAGCATTTT.

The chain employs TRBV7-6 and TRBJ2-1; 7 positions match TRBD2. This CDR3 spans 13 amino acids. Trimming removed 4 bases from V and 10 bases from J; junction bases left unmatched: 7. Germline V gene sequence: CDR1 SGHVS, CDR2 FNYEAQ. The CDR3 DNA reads TGTGCCAGCAGCTCGACTAGAGCGGGGGAGCAGTTCTTC. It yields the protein CASSSTRAGEQFF.

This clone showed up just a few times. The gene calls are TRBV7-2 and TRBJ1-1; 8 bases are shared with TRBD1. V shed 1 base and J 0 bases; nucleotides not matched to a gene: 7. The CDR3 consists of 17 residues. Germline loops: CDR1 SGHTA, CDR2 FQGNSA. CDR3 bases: TGTGCCAGCAGCTTAGGTCTTGGACAGGGTATGAACACTGAAGCTTTCTTT. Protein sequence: CASSLGLGQGMNTEAFF. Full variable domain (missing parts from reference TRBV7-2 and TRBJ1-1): GAGVSQSPSNKVTEKGKDVELRCDPISGHTALYWYRQSLGQGLEFLIYFQGNSAPDKSGLPSDRFSAERTGGSVSTLTIQRTQQEDSAVYLCASSLGLGQGMNTEAFFGQGTRLTVV.

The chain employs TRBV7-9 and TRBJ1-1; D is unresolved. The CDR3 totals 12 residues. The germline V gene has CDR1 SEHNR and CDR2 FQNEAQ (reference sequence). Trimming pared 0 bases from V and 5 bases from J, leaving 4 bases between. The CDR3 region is CASSLAVTEAFF. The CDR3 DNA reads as TGTGCCAGCAGCTTAGCTGTTACTGAAGCTTTCTTT.

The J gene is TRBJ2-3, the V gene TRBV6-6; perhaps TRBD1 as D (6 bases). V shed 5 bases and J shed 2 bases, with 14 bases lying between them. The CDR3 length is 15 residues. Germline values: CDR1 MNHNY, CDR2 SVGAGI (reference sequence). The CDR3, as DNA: TGTGCCAGCAGTGGACCGGGACAAGACACAGATACGCAGTATTTT. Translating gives CASSGPGQDTDTQYF.

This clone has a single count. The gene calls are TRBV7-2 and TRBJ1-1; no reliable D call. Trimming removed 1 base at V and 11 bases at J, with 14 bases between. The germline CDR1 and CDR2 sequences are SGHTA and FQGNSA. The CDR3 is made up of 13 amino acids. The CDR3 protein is CASSLVTRAGAFF. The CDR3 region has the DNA TGTGCCAGCAGCTTAGTGACCCGCGCGGGGGCTTTCTTT.

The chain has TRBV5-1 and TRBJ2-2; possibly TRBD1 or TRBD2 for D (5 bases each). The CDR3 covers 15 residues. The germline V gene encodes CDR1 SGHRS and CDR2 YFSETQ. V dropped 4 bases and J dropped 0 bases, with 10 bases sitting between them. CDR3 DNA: TGCGCCAGCAGCCCCGGGACGGCGAACACCGGGGAGCTGTTTTTT. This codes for CASSPGTANTGELFF.

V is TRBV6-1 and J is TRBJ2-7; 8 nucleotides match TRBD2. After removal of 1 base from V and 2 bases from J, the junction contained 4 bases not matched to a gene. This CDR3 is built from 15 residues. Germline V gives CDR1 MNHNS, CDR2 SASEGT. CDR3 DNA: TGTGCCAGCAGTGAAGGGCTAGCGGGTCCCTACGAGCAGTACTTC. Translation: CASSEGLAGPYEQYF.

The CDR3 loop reads CASRDRNEQFF. In DNA form, the CDR3 reads TGTGCCAGCCGGGACAGAAATGAGCAGTTCTTC. The chain combines TRBV11-3 with TRBJ2-1; 7 bases are shared with TRBD1. The germline V gene has CDR1 SGHNT and CDR2 YENEEA. V lost 8 bases and J lost 7; bases outside the gene matches: 2. CDR3 length: 11 residues.

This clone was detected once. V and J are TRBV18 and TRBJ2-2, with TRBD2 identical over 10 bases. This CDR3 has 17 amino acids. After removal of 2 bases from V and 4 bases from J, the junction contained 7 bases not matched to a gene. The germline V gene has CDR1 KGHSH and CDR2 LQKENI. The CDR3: CASSPTASGSVTGELFF. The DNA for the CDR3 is TGTGCCAGCTCACCAACCGCTAGCGGGAGTGTCACCGGGGAGCTGTTTTTT.

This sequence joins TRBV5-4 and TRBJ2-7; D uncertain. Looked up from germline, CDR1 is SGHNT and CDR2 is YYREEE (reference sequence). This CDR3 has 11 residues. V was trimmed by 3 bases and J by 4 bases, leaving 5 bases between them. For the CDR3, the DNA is TGTGCCAGCAGCTCGAGGTACGAGCAGTACTTC. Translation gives CASSSRYEQYF. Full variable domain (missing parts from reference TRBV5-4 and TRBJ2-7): ETGVTQSPTHLIKTRGQQVTLRCSSQSGHNTVSWYQQALGQGPQFIFQYYREEENGRGNFPPRFSGLQFPNYSSELNVNALELDDSALYLCASSSRYEQYFGPGTRLTVT.

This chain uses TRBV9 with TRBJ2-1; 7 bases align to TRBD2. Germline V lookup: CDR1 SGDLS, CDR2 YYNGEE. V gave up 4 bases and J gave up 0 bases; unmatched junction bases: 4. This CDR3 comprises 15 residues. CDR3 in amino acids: CASSQRDYSYNEQFF. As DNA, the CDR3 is TGTGCCAGCAGCCAGCGGGACTACTCCTACAATGAGCAGTTCTTC.

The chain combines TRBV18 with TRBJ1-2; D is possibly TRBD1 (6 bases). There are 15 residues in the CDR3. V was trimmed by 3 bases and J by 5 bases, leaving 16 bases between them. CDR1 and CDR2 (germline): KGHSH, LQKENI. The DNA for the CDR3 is TGTGCCAGCTCACCCCCTGAGAGGGGGAGGTATGGCTACACCTTC. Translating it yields CASSPPERGRYGYTF.

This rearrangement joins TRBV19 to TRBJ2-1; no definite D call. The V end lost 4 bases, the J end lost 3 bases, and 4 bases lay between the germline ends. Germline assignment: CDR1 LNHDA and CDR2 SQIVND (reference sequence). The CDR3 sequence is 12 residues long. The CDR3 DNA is TGTGCCAGTAGTAACTTCTACAATGAGCAGTTCTTC. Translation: CASSNFYNEQFF.

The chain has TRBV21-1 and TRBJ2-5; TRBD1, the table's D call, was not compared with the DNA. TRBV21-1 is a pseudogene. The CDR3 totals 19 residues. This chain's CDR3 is CASSKVKTGGGVWQETQYF. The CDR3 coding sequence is TGTGCCAGCAGCAAAGTCAAGACAGGGGGTGGGGTATGGCAAGAGACCCAGTACTTC.

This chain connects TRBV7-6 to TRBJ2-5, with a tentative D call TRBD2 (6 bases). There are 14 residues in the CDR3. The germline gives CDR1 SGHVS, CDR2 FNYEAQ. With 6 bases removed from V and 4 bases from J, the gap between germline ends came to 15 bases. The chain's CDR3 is CASSSWAEGETQYF. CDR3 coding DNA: TGTGCCAGCAGTTCATGGGCGGAGGGAGAGACCCAGTACTTC.

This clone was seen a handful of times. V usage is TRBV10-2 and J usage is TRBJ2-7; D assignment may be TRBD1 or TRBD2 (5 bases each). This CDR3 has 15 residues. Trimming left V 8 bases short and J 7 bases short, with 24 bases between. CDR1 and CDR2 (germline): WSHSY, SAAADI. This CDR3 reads CASAGLRGTHVEQYF. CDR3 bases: TGCGCCAGCGCCGGTCTCCGGGGCACTCACGTGGAGCAGTACTTC.

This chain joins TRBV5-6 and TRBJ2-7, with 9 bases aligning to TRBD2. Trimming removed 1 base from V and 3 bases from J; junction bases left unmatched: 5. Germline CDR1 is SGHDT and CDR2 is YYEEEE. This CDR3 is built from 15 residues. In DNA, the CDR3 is TGTGCCAGCAGCTTGTTTGGACTAGCGAACTACGAGCAGTACTTC. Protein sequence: CASSLFGLANYEQYF.

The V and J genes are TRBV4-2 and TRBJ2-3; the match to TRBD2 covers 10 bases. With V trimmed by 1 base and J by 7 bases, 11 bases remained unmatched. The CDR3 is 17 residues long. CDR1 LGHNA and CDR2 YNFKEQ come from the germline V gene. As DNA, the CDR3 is TGTGCCAGCAGCCAAGTCTTGGCCGCTAGCGGGAGTAATACGCAGTATTTT. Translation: CASSQVLAASGSNTQYF.

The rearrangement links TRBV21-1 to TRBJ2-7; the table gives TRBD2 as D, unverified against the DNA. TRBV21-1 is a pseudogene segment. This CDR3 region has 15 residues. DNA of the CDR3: TGTGCCAGCAGCAAAGGGGGCGGACTAGCGGGTCCTTTTGACTTC. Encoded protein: CASSKGGGLAGPFDF.

The CDR3 DNA reads as TGTGCCAGCAGCGTAGGGGCGGGAGGGGGCACAGATACGCAGTATTTT. This gives the protein CASSVGAGGGTDTQYF. This chain uses TRBV9 with TRBJ2-3; TRBD2 matches at 9 bases. Looked up from germline, CDR1 is SGDLS and CDR2 is YYNGEE. The V gene end was trimmed by 0 bases and the J gene end by 1 base; junction bases not matched to a gene: 3. This CDR3 is 16 amino acids long.